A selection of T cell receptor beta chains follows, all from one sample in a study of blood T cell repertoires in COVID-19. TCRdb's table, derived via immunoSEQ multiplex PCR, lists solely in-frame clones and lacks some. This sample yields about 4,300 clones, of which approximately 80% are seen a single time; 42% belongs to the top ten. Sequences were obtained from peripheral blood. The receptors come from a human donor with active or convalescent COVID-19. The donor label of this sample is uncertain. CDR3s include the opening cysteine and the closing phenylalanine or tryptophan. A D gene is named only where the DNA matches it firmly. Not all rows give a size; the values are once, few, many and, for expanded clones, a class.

CASSSLAGGYYNEQFF	TGTGCCAGCAGTTCCTTAGCGGGAGGGTATTACAATGAGCAGTTCTTC	TRBD2	.	TRBJ2-1	TRBV6-5
CASSKGLGVEQYF	TGTGCCAGCAGCAAGGGACTAGGGGTCGAGCAGTACTTC	.	.	TRBJ2-7	TRBV21-1
CASSIGPGLAGDTQYF	TGTGCCAGTAGTATCGGGCCGGGACTAGCGGGAGATACGCAGTATTTT	TRBD2	.	TRBJ2-3	TRBV19
CASTLGLAGGRHNEQFF	TGTGCCAGCACTTTGGGACTAGCGGGAGGGAGGCACAATGAGCAGTTCTTC	TRBD2	.	TRBJ2-1	TRBV2
CASSLGIGTHSYEQYF	TGTGCCAGCAGCTTGGGAATCGGGACTCACTCCTACGAGCAGTACTTC	.	.	TRBJ2-7	TRBV5-5
CAWNRAGKLFF	TGTGCCTGGAACAGGGCGGGAAAACTGTTTTTT	.	once	TRBJ1-4	TRBV30
CASSGPSGYEQYF	TGTGCCAGCAGCGGACCGAGCGGCTACGAGCAGTACTTC	.	.	TRBJ2-7	TRBV3-1/TRBV3-2
CASSRGGYDEAFF	TGTGCCAGCAGTAGAGGGGGTTATGATGAAGCTTTCTTT	.	few	TRBJ1-1	TRBV25-1
CASSLTPNSYNSPLHF	TGTGCCAGCAGTTTAACTCCCAACTCCTATAATTCACCCCTCCACTTT	.	once	TRBJ1-6	TRBV27
CASSEADRSSYNEQFF	TGTGCCAGCAGTGAAGCGGACAGAAGCTCCTACAATGAGCAGTTCTTC	.	few	TRBJ2-1	TRBV25-1
CASSYGGGDQPQHF	TGTGCCAGCAGTTATGGAGGGGGGGATCAGCCCCAGCATTTT	.	.	TRBJ1-5	TRBV27
CSAGQGHTQYF	TGCAGCGCCGGACAGGGGCACACGCAGTATTTT	TRBD1	.	TRBJ2-3	TRBV29-1
CASSPHETQYF	TGTGCCAGCAGCCCACACGAGACCCAGTACTTC	.	few	TRBJ2-5	TRBV11-2
CASSQSWPVDSSNQPQHF	TGTGCCAGCAGCCAATCGTGGCCGGTTGACAGCAGCAATCAGCCCCAGCATTTT	.	.	TRBJ1-5	TRBV16
CASSSRPGNLEQFF	TGTGCCAGCAGCTCCCGTCCAGGGAATCTTGAGCAGTTCTTC	.	few	TRBJ2-1	TRBV11-2
CASSKYPGRETQYF	TGTGCCAGCAGCAAATACCCGGGGAGGGAGACCCAGTACTTC	.	.	TRBJ2-5	TRBV21-1
CAWTPMRGWTEAFF	TGTGCCTGGACTCCGATGCGAGGGTGGACTGAAGCTTTCTTT	.	.	TRBJ1-1	TRBV30
CASSQVLYNEQFF	TGCGCCAGCAGCCAAGTTCTTTACAATGAGCAGTTCTTC	.	.	TRBJ2-1	TRBV4-3
CSVRQDSYEQYF	TGCAGCGTCCGGCAGGACAGCTACGAGCAGTACTTC	.	.	TRBJ2-7	TRBV29-1
CASSPVDSTYEQYF	TGTGCCAGCTCACCCGTGGACAGTACCTACGAGCAGTACTTC	.	few	TRBJ2-7	TRBV18
CASSEGGTQYF	TGTGCCAGCAGTGAAGGCGGGACCCAGTACTTC	.	.	TRBJ2-5	TRBV6-1
CASSPGGGSYTEAFF	TGTGCCAGCAGCCCCGGTGGGGGGTCTTACACTGAAGCTTTCTTT	.	few	TRBJ1-1	TRBV7-2
CASSYAAAADDTQYF	TGTGCCAGCAGTTACGCTGCGGCGGCTGATGACACCCAGTACTTC	.	.	TRBJ2-5	TRBV6-6
CASSQEGTGNYGYTF	TGTGCCAGCAGCCAAGAAGGGACAGGGAACTATGGCTACACCTTC	TRBD1	few	TRBJ1-2	TRBV4-2
CASSVTSGRGNEQFF	TGTGCCAGCAGCGTTACTAGCGGGAGGGGCAATGAGCAGTTCTTC	TRBD2	.	TRBJ2-1	TRBV9
CASSSTGDEQYF	TGTGCCAGCAGCTCAACAGGGGACGAGCAGTACTTC	TRBD1	once	TRBJ2-7	TRBV7-9
CASSIGRGSNSPLHF	TGTGCCAGTAGTATAGGACGCGGCTCGAATTCACCCCTCCACTTT	.	.	TRBJ1-6	TRBV19
CASSSILAGTQETQYF	TGCGCCAGCAGCTCCATCCTAGCGGGTACACAAGAGACCCAGTACTTC	TRBD2	.	TRBJ2-5	TRBV5-1
CASSPRDTYGYTF	TGTGCCAGCAGCCCCCGGGACACCTATGGCTACACCTTC	.	once	TRBJ1-2	TRBV3-1/TRBV3-2
CASSVQEGGRYNEQFF	TGTGCCAGCAGCGTCCAGGAGGGAGGGCGTTACAATGAGCAGTTCTTC	TRBD2	.	TRBJ2-1	TRBV9
CASSPLSASYEQYF	TGCGCCAGCAGCCCACTTTCGGCTAGCTACGAGCAGTACTTC	.	.	TRBJ2-7	TRBV5-1
CASSIDRQGGGGYTF	TGTGCCAGTAGTATAGATCGACAGGGAGGAGGTGGCTACACCTTC	TRBD1	.	TRBJ1-2	TRBV19
CASSQVADYNEQFF	TGCGCCAGCAGCCAAGTAGCGGATTACAATGAGCAGTTCTTC	.	once	TRBJ2-1	TRBV4-3
CASSLRGFANTGELFF	TGCGCCAGCAGCTTGCGGGGATTCGCGAACACCGGGGAGCTGTTTTTT	.	.	TRBJ2-2	TRBV5-1
CASSGGRSGGGEQYF	TGTGCCAGCAGTGGAGGCCGGAGCGGGGGGGGCGAGCAGTACTTC	TRBD2	.	TRBJ2-7	TRBV6-4
CATSDSGQAASNGPQHF	TGTGCCACCAGTGATTCAGGACAGGCGGCCTCCAATGGGCCCCAGCATTTT	TRBD1	once	TRBJ1-5	TRBV24-1
CASSLGAETSGLTYEQYF	TGTGCTAGCAGCCTAGGAGCAGAGACTAGCGGGCTTACCTACGAGCAGTACTTC	TRBD2	few	TRBJ2-7	TRBV7-7
CASSRGPSSGRPEQYF	TGTGCCAGCAGCCGAGGTCCTTCCAGCGGGAGACCCGAGCAGTACTTC	TRBD2	.	TRBJ2-7	TRBV4-2
CATSRGGVGTGELFF	TGTGCCACCAGCAGAGGGGGAGTTGGTACCGGGGAGCTGTTTTTT	.	.	TRBJ2-2	TRBV15
CASSPGLAGGRDTQYF	TGTGCCAGCTCACCTGGGCTAGCGGGAGGAAGAGATACGCAGTATTTT	TRBD2	.	TRBJ2-3	TRBV18
CASSQAILKEPGDTGELFF	TGTGCCAGCAGCCAAGCCATTTTAAAAGAGCCAGGGGACACCGGGGAGCTGTTTTTT	.	few	TRBJ2-2	TRBV4-2
CASSQESASYEQYF	TGCGCCAGCAGCCAAGAAAGCGCCTCCTACGAGCAGTACTTC	.	.	TRBJ2-7	TRBV4-1
CATQEGQAGNQPQHF	TGTGCCACCCAGGAAGGACAGGCGGGCAATCAGCCCCAGCATTTT	TRBD1	few	TRBJ1-5	TRBV24-1
CSAVTGGLTEAFF	TGCAGCGCTGTAACAGGGGGCCTCACTGAAGCTTTCTTT	TRBD1	.	TRBJ1-1	TRBV29-1
CASSEREGDEQFF	TGTGCCAGCAGTGAAAGGGAGGGGGATGAGCAGTTCTTC	.	.	TRBJ2-1	TRBV2
CASSPLSGGSINEQFF	TGTGCCAGCTCACCACTATCGGGAGGGTCTATCAATGAGCAGTTCTTC	TRBD2	.	TRBJ2-1	TRBV18
CASSSRQSHTEAFF	TGTGCCAGTAGTTCGAGACAGTCCCACACTGAAGCTTTCTTT	.	.	TRBJ1-1	TRBV19
CASSVGSGRGGEAFF	TGTGCCAGCAGTGTTGGGTCGGGAAGAGGCGGTGAAGCTTTCTTT	.	.	TRBJ1-1	TRBV5-4